This TCR beta chain was obtained from a study of post-analysis software for immune sequencing data. Turning to the study itself: Relapsing-remitting, secondary progressive and progressive-relapsing forms of multiple sclerosis all featured among disease courses.

Comment on this clonotype: Its specificity is unknown.

Libraries were made from TCR beta cDNA, and they carried unique molecular identifiers. TCRdb ran MiXCR on the PCR reads and lists one entry per CDR3 protein. The table shows some 690,000 distinct CDR3 sequences, with 59% occurring only once. Study observations and caveats: Five TRBV segments occurring more often in patients than controls included TRBV5-6, TRBV5-1 and TRBV20-1. Significantly lower normalized Chao1 diversity was found in patients with multiple sclerosis relative to controls.

The V segment lost 5 bases and the J segment 5 bases; nucleotides outside the gene matches: 7. This CDR3 comprises 14 residues. CDR1 and CDR2 from the germline V gene are MNHEY and SVGAGI. Sequencing was done on a sample of blood. This clonotype was obtained from a girl aged 2 to 10 with multiple sclerosis. The chain uses TRBV6-5 and TRBJ2-3; 7 bases fit TRBD1. CDR3 residues: CASSGRTGLDTQYF. The CDR3 coding sequence is TGTGCCAGCAGTGGAAGGACAGGCCTAGATACGCAGTATTTT.